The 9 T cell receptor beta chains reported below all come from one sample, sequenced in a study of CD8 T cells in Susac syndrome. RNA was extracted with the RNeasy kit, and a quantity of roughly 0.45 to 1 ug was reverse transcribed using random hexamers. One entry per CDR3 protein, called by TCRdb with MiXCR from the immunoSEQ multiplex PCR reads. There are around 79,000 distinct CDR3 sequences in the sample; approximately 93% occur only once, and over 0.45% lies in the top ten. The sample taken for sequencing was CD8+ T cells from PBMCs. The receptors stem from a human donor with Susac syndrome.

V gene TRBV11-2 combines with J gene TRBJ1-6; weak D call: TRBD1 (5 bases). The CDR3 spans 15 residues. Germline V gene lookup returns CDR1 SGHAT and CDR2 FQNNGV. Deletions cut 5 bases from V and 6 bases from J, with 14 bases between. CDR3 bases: TGTGCCAGCAGCCTCCGGGACCAACTTAATTCACCCCTCCACTTT. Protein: CASSLRDQLNSPLHF.

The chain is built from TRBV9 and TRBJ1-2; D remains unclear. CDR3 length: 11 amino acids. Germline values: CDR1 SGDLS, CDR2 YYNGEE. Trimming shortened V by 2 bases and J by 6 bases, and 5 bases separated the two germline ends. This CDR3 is CASSVGNGYTF. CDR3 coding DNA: TGTGCCAGCAGCGTCGGAAATGGCTACACCTTC. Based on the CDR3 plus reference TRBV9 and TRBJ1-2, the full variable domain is DSGVTQTPKHLITATGQRVTLRCSPRSGDLSVYWYQQSLDQGLQFLIQYYNGEERAKGNILERFSAQQFPDLHSELNLSSLELGDSALYFCASSVGNGYTFGSGTRLTVV.

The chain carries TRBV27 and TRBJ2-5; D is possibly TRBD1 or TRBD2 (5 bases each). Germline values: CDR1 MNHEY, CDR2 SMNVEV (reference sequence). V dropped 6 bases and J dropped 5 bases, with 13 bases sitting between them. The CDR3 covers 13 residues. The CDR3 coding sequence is TGTGCCAGCAGCGCGAGGGGAAGCGAGACCCAGTACTTC. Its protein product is CASSARGSETQYF.

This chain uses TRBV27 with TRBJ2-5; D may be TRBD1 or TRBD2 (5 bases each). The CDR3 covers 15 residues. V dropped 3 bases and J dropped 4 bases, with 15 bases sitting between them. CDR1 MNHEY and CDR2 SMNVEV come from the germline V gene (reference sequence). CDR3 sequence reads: CASSFSRHGGETQYF. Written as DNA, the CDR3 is TGTGCCAGCAGTTTTAGCCGTCATGGGGGAGAGACCCAGTACTTC.

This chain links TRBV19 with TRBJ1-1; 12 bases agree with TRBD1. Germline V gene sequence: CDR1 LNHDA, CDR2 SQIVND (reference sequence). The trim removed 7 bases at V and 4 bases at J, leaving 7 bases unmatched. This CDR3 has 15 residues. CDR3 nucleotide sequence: TGTGCCAGTAAGAGGGGACAGGGGGCTATCACTGAAGCTTTCTTT. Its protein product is CASKRGQGAITEAFF.

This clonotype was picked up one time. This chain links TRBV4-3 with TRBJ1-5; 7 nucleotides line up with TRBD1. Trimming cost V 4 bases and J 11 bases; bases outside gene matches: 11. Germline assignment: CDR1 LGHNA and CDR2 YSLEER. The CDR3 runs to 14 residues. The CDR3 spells CASSLDRESSAQHF. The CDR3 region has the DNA TGCGCCAGCAGCCTCGACAGGGAAAGTTCGGCCCAGCATTTT.

The chain's CDR3 is CASSGYRGFQETQYF. CDR3 bases: TGTGCCAGCAGTGGGTACAGGGGCTTTCAAGAGACCCAGTACTTC. V gene TRBV25-1 combines with J gene TRBJ2-5; the match to TRBD1 covers 7 bases. CDR1 and CDR2 (germline): MGHDK, SYGVNS. Losses at the gene ends were 4 bases for V and 2 bases for J; bases not matched to a gene: 7. This CDR3 spans 15 amino acids.

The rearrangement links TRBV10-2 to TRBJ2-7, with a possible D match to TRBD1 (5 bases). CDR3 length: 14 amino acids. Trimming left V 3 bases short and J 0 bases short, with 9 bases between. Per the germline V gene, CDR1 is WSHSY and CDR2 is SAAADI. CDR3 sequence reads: CASSDIGVSYEQYF. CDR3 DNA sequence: TGCGCCAGCAGTGATATAGGGGTCTCCTACGAGCAGTACTTC.

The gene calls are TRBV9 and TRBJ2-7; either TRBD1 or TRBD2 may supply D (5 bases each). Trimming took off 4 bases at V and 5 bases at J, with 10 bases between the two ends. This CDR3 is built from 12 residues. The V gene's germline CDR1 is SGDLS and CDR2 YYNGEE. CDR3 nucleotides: TGTGCCAGCAGCTCCGGGGCTGACGAGCAGTACTTC. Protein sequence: CASSSGADEQYF.